This TCR beta chain emerged from a study of T cell changes during pregnancy in multiple sclerosis. Clones were read by immunoSEQ multiplex PCR, and TCRdb kept only the in-frame ones, dropping some. The sample holds tens of thousands of clones, approximately 90% seen once. The sequence was collected from a female donor with multiple sclerosis, enrolled in a pregnancy study. Sequencing was performed on CD4+ T cells from peripheral blood mononuclear cells, taken before pregnancy.

CDR3 DNA: TGCAGCGTCGGGGGACTAGCGGGAGGAGCTTTTGAGACCCAGTACTTC. Translated, it gives CSVGGLAGGAFETQYF. The gene calls are TRBV29-1 and TRBJ2-5, with 15 positions matching TRBD2. Germline lookup yields CDR1 SQVTM and CDR2 ANQGSEA. The V segment lost 6 bases and the J segment 5 bases; nucleotides outside the gene matches: 10. The CDR3 runs to 16 residues.